What follows are 7 T cell receptor beta chains derived from one specimen sequenced in a study of T and B cells in COVID-19 patients. TRB was amplified from about 250-500 ng of blood genomic DNA. TRB rearrangements were amplified by multiplex PCR with BIOMED2 TRB-A/B primers. TCRdb itself ran the multiplex PCR reads through MiXCR, one entry per CDR3 protein. The sample carries some 3,500 distinct CDR3 sequences, approximately 28% recorded once. The source material was blood. These receptors were taken from a human donor with active COVID-19. The donor label of this sample is uncertain.

This clonotype was seen a handful of times. This sequence joins TRBV7-6 and TRBJ2-3; TRBD1 might be the D (6 bases). The germline V gene encodes CDR1 SGHVS and CDR2 FNYEAQ. The CDR3 has 13 residues. With 5 bases removed from V and 6 bases from J, the gap between germline ends came to 12 bases. For the CDR3, the DNA is TGTGCCAGCAGCCCAGGGGCGGAGGATACGCAGTATTTT. Protein product: CASSPGAEDTQYF.

By sample share, this clonotype is large. The genes are TRBV6-4 and TRBJ1-5, with D tentatively TRBD1 (6 bases). Germline lookup yields CDR1 MRHNA and CDR2 SNTAGT. The V gene lost 5 bases and the J gene lost 6 bases, with 20 bases spanning the gap. The CDR3 length is 16 residues. The CDR3 here is CASSPEEQGGSQPQHF. Here the CDR3 DNA reads TGTGCCAGCAGTCCCGAGGAACAGGGAGGATCTCAGCCCCAGCATTTT.

By its share, this clonotype is medium-sized. This rearrangement joins TRBV29-1 to TRBJ2-3; possibly TRBD1 for D (6 bases). The CDR3 is 13 amino acids. From germline, CDR1 is SQVTM and CDR2 ANQGSEA. Trimming took 5 bases from V and 6 from J, leaving 15 bases between them. The CDR3 coding sequence is TGCAGCGTTCGAGACAGGAGAAAGGATACGCAGTATTTT. Encoded protein: CSVRDRRKDTQYF.

By share, this clonotype counts as medium-sized. The genes are TRBV5-5 and TRBJ2-1; TRBD1 or TRBD2 may be the D gene (5 bases each). In germline, CDR1 is SGHKS, CDR2 YYEKEE (reference sequence). Trimming left V 3 bases short and J 3 bases short, with 7 bases between. The length of the CDR3 is 13 residues. CDR3 coding DNA: TGTGCCAGCAGCTCTGGGGGCTACAATGAGCAGTTCTTC. Protein: CASSSGGYNEQFF. Full variable domain (missing parts from reference TRBV5-5 and TRBJ2-1): DAGVTQSPTHLIKTRGQQVTLRCSPISGHKSVSWYQQVLGQGPQFIFQYYEKEERGRGNFPDRFSARQFPNYSSELNVNALLLGDSALYLCASSSGGYNEQFFGPGTRLTVL.

This clonotype was counted only a few times. Mismatch with germline at one junction end may stem from a read error. The genes are TRBV19 and TRBJ2-2, with D maybe TRBD1 (6 bases). CDR3 size: 13 residues. The germline V gene encodes CDR1 LNHDA and CDR2 SQIVND (reference sequence). The CDR3 is CASRTANTGELFF. The CDR3, as DNA: TGTGCTAGTAGGACAGCCAACACCGGGGAGCTGTTTTTT.

This clonotype is categorized as medium-sized. The V call is TRBV6-5, the J call TRBJ2-7; maybe TRBD1 (5 bases). V was cut by 6 bases and J by 3 bases, with 9 bases left in between. There are 12 residues in the CDR3. Per the germline V gene, CDR1 is MNHEY and CDR2 is SVGAGI. The CDR3 reads CASSKGHYEQYF. CDR3 nucleotides: TGTGCCAGCAGCAAAGGACACTACGAGCAGTACTTC.

By share, this clonotype counts as medium-sized (0.01 to 0.1%). This sequence joins TRBV29-1 and TRBJ2-1; D unresolved. V was clipped by 0 bases and J by 6 bases, with 12 bases between them. This CDR3 spans 14 amino acids. In germline, CDR1 is SQVTM, CDR2 ANQGSEA. This chain's CDR3 is CSVEDLAQSNEQFF. DNA of the CDR3: TGCAGCGTTGAAGATCTGGCACAGTCCAATGAGCAGTTCTTC.